The 26 T cell receptor beta chains below come from one sample, sequenced in a study of T cell responses to AZD1222 COVID-19 vaccine. Clones were read by immunoSEQ multiplex PCR, and TCRdb kept only the in-frame ones, dropping some. The data show some 96,000 clones, with around nine tenths seen just once and under 3% held by the top ten. Sequencing used peripheral blood, obtained on day 0 of AZD1222 vaccination. These receptors all come from an adult in good health.

The V and J genes are TRBV19 and TRBJ2-1; possible D gene TRBD2, 6 bases. Germline CDR1 is LNHDA and CDR2 is SQIVND (reference sequence). V lost 3 bases and J 2 bases, leaving 14 bases between the germline ends. CDR3 length: 16 residues. CDR3 amino acids: CASSIEAGYPYNEQFF. The CDR3, as DNA: TGTGCCAGTAGTATCGAAGCGGGTTACCCCTACAATGAGCAGTTCTTC.

The chain employs TRBV7-9 and TRBJ2-7, with 9 nucleotides matching TRBD2. This CDR3 region has 15 residues. V gave up 3 bases and J gave up 5 bases; unmatched junction bases: 8. Germline-derived CDR1 and CDR2 are SEHNR and FQNEAQ (reference sequence). DNA of the CDR3: TGTGCCAGCAGCTTTGGGGCGGGAGGGGCCCACGAGCAGTACTTC. This gives the protein CASSFGAGGAHEQYF.

The V and J genes are TRBV7-8 and TRBJ1-5; TRBD1 aligns across 7 bases. The CDR3 sequence is 14 residues long. Germline V lookup: CDR1 SGHVS, CDR2 FQNEAQ. J lost 6 bases, V lost 5 bases, and 7 bases had no gene match. The CDR3, as DNA: TGTGCCAGCAGCCTCGACAGGGTGAGTCAGCCCCAGCATTTT. Translating gives CASSLDRVSQPQHF.

This clone showed up just once. The chain joins TRBV3-1 (or the pseudogene TRBV3-2) to TRBJ1-2, with D unclear. The germline V gene has CDR1 LGHDT and CDR2 YNNKEL (reference sequence). The V and J ends lost 4 bases and 6 bases respectively, with 12 bases between them. The CDR3 has 13 amino acids. CDR3 nucleotide sequence: TGTGCCAGCAGCCCCCGACATGGGGATGGCTACACCTTC. It codes for CASSPRHGDGYTF.

This chain connects TRBV29-1 to TRBJ2-3; 11 nucleotides line up with TRBD2. The V and J ends lost 4 bases and 5 bases, in that order; junction bases with no gene match: 8. This CDR3 comprises 15 residues. Germline V CDR1 and CDR2: SQVTM, ANQGSEA. CDR3 region: CSVGTSGSGGDTQYF. CDR3 bases: TGCAGCGTTGGTACTAGCGGGAGCGGTGGAGATACGCAGTATTTT.

The genes are TRBV19 and TRBJ1-5, with 11 bases matching TRBD1. This CDR3 comprises 17 residues. Germline V gene sequence: CDR1 LNHDA, CDR2 SQIVND (reference sequence). V shed 6 bases and J 6 bases; nucleotides not matched to a gene: 13. The CDR3 DNA reads as TGTGCCAGTAGACCCTGGACAGGGGGCGGGAACGGTCAGCCCCAGCATTTT. Its translation is CASRPWTGGGNGQPQHF.

The V gene is TRBV3-1 (or the pseudogene TRBV3-2), the J gene TRBJ2-3; D gene unclear. This CDR3 is built from 12 residues. Germline V gene data show CDR1 as LGHDT and CDR2 as YNNKEL (reference sequence). Trimming shortened V by 4 bases and J by 3 bases, and 5 bases separated the two germline ends. Written as DNA, the CDR3 is TGTGCCAGCAGCCCCGCGACAGATACGCAGTATTTT. It translates to CASSPATDTQYF.

The rearrangement uses TRBV27 and TRBJ2-3; D ambiguous. The CDR3 contains 13 residues. Germline CDR1 and CDR2: MNHEY and SMNVEV (reference sequence). Trimming removed 2 bases from V and 4 bases from J, with 7 bases in between. The CDR3 sequence: CASSLGSADTQYF. The CDR3 DNA sequence: TGTGCCAGCAGTTTAGGTTCCGCAGATACGCAGTATTTT.

The chain carries TRBV10-1 and TRBJ2-3, with D hard to call. Trimming stripped 4 bases from V and 6 bases from J, with 8 bases between. The CDR3 covers 12 residues. Germline loops: CDR1 WNHNN, CDR2 SYGVQD (reference sequence). CDR3 residues: CASSGNRDTQYF. CDR3 nucleotide sequence: TGCGCCAGCAGTGGTAATCGGGATACGCAGTATTTT.

The CDR3 here is CASRREFQETQYF. The CDR3, as DNA: TGTGCCAGTCGTCGGGAGTTCCAAGAGACCCAGTACTTC. The chain links TRBV19 to TRBJ2-5; a weak D match, TRBD2 (6 bases). Germline CDR1 is LNHDA and CDR2 is SQIVND (reference sequence). Trimming shortened V by 8 bases and J by 1 base, and 11 bases separated the two germline ends. CDR3 length equals 13 residues.

This clone occurred once. The CDR3 spells CASSLESEYTGELFF. CDR3 in DNA: TGTGCCAGCAGCTTAGAGAGCGAGTACACCGGGGAGCTGTTTTTT. This rearrangement joins TRBV11-2 to TRBJ2-2; D is uncertain. Between the trimmed V and J ends, which lost 0 bases and 3 bases, there was a span of 8 bases. This CDR3 comprises 15 residues. Germline CDR1 and CDR2: SGHAT and FQNNGV. Using reference TRBV11-2 and TRBJ2-2 for the parts outside the CDR3, the full variable domain is EAGVAQSPRYKIIEKRQSVAFWCNPISGHATLYWYQQILGQGPKLLIQFQNNGVVDDSQLPKDRFSAERLKGVDSTLKIQPAKLEDSAVYLCASSLESEYTGELFFGEGSRLTVL.

This chain uses TRBV11-3 with TRBJ2-2; D call uncertain. V lost 4 bases, J lost 4 bases, and 4 bases lay in between. The CDR3 consists of 12 residues. Germline V gene sequence: CDR1 SGHNT, CDR2 YENEEA. The CDR3: CASSSVTGELFF. In nucleotides, the CDR3 is TGTGCCAGCAGCTCAGTCACCGGGGAGCTGTTTTTT.

The chain couples TRBV7-8 to TRBJ1-1; D is unresolved. CDR1 SGHVS and CDR2 FQNEAQ come from the germline V gene. The CDR3 is 11 amino acids. Trimming pared 6 bases from V and 3 bases from J, leaving 5 bases between. In DNA form, the CDR3 reads TGTGCCAGCAGGGGTGACACTGAAGCTTTCTTT. Protein product: CASRGDTEAFF.

The rearrangement uses TRBV10-3 and TRBJ2-1, with TRBD2 matching 10 bases. The germline V gene encodes CDR1 ENHRY and CDR2 SYGVKD. The CDR3 length is 19 residues. Trimming at V came to 4 bases and at J to 4 bases, leaving 16 bases not matched to a gene. CDR3 DNA sequence: TGTGCCATCAGTGGGGGTCTAGCGGGGGACCCGAAAAAGTACAATGAGCAGTTCTTC. Protein sequence: CAISGGLAGDPKKYNEQFF.

The chain has TRBV6-4 and TRBJ1-1; perhaps TRBD1 as D (5 bases). Germline V gene lookup returns CDR1 MRHNA and CDR2 SNTAGT. V was shortened by 3 bases and J by 1 base, with 9 bases between the two germline ends. The CDR3 runs to 14 residues. The CDR3 here is CASSEQGENTEAFF. CDR3 sequence (DNA): TGTGCCAGCAGTGAACAAGGGGAGAACACTGAAGCTTTCTTT.

The V and J genes are TRBV9 and TRBJ1-1, with no clear D. CDR3 length equals 15 residues. The germline V and J ends were trimmed by 3 bases and 3 bases, with 15 bases remaining between them. CDR1 SGDLS and CDR2 YYNGEE come from the germline V gene. The CDR3 sequence: CASSAGPSEDTEAFF. The CDR3, as DNA: TGTGCCAGCAGCGCCGGGCCTTCTGAGGACACTGAAGCTTTCTTT. Filled out from reference TRBV9 and TRBJ1-1, the complete variable domain reads DSGVTQTPKHLITATGQRVTLRCSPRSGDLSVYWYQQSLDQGLQFLIQYYNGEERAKGNILERFSAQQFPDLHSELNLSSLELGDSALYFCASSAGPSEDTEAFFGQGTRLTVV.

This chain's CDR3 is CASSSLALAKNIQYF. The CDR3 DNA follows: TGTGCCAGTAGTTCACTAGCGCTAGCCAAAAACATTCAGTACTTC. The chain couples TRBV19 to TRBJ2-4; TRBD2 aligns across 7 bases. The CDR3 contains 15 residues. Germline lookup yields CDR1 LNHDA and CDR2 SQIVND (reference sequence). V was pared by 5 bases and J by 0 bases, with 4 bases of the junction left unmatched.

The V gene is TRBV7-9, the J gene TRBJ2-2, with 12 bases matching TRBD2. The ends lost 4 bases at V and 5 bases at J; junction bases unmatched: 5. There are 16 residues in the CDR3. CDR1 is SEHNR, CDR2 FQNEAQ, per germline (reference sequence). CDR3 sequence reads: CASSSRLAGETGELFF. The CDR3, as DNA: TGTGCCAGCAGCTCCAGACTAGCGGGAGAAACCGGGGAGCTGTTTTTT.

The chain carries TRBV27 and TRBJ1-2, with a tentative D call TRBD1 (6 bases). Germline values: CDR1 MNHEY, CDR2 SMNVEV (reference sequence). The CDR3 runs 13 residues. The V end was cut by 0 bases, the J end by 7 bases, with 9 bases between. CDR3 protein: CASSLSGGGGYTF. The CDR3 DNA follows: TGTGCCAGCAGTTTATCGGGGGGCGGTGGCTACACCTTC.

The chain links TRBV19 to TRBJ1-1; maybe TRBD1 (6 bases). The CDR3 has 16 amino acids. With 9 bases removed from V and 3 bases from J, the gap between germline ends came to 23 bases. The germline V gene encodes CDR1 LNHDA and CDR2 SQIVND (reference sequence). The CDR3 region has the DNA TGTGCCAGCTACCTTGGGGCGGGGGCAGGGGACACTGAAGCTTTCTTT. It is translated as CASYLGAGAGDTEAFF.

The chain combines TRBV27 with TRBJ1-1; 11 positions agree with TRBD1. CDR1 and CDR2 (germline): MNHEY, SMNVEV (reference sequence). The trim removed 8 bases at V and 8 bases at J, leaving 10 bases unmatched. This CDR3 has 14 amino acids. Here the CDR3 reads CASGRTGGPLEAFF. The CDR3 region has the DNA TGTGCCAGCGGAAGGACAGGGGGCCCTCTGGAAGCTTTCTTT.

The chain has TRBV6-2 or TRBV6-3 and TRBJ1-1, with a possible D match to TRBD1 (6 bases). This CDR3 is built from 16 residues. Germline CDR1 is MNHEY and CDR2 is SVGEGT. The V end was cut by 0 bases, the J end by 1 base, with 12 bases between. In nucleotides, the CDR3 is TGTGCCAGCAGTTACTCCCCCCGGACAGCGAACACTGAAGCTTTCTTT. It is translated as CASSYSPRTANTEAFF.

The rearrangement links TRBV25-1 to TRBJ1-1; no clear D. The CDR3 length is 14 residues. V shed 2 bases and J shed 2 bases, with 9 bases lying between them. Germline CDR1 and CDR2: MGHDK and SYGVNS. This CDR3 is CASSEPGFNTEAFF. The CDR3 nucleotides read TGTGCCAGCAGTGAACCGGGGTTCAACACTGAAGCTTTCTTT.

This chain uses TRBV18 with TRBJ1-6; TRBD1 is a possible D gene (6 bases). This CDR3 is built from 14 residues. The ends were cut back, 6 bases at V and 10 bases at J, with 16 bases in the middle. CDR1 is KGHSH, CDR2 LQKENI, per germline. CDR3 amino acids: CASSPEGRGSPLHF. As DNA, the CDR3 is TGTGCCAGCTCGCCCGAGGGGAGGGGGTCACCCCTCCACTTT. The variable domain in full, completed from reference TRBV18 and TRBJ1-6, reads NAGVMQNPRHLVRRRGQEARLRCSPMKGHSHVYWYRQLPEEGLKFMVYLQKENIIDESGMPKERFSAEFPKEGPSILRIQQVVRGDSAAYFCASSPEGRGSPLHFGNGTRLTVT.

The V gene is TRBV7-9, the J gene TRBJ2-7; D might be TRBD2 (6 bases). Germline loops: CDR1 SEHNR, CDR2 FQNEAQ (reference sequence). This CDR3 region has 14 residues. The V end lost 5 bases, the J end lost 0 bases, and 11 bases lay between the germline ends. CDR3 loop: CASSPRGVSYEQYF. The CDR3 DNA follows: TGTGCCAGCAGCCCGCGCGGGGTCTCCTACGAGCAGTACTTC.

The chain is built from TRBV9 and TRBJ2-2; D is possibly TRBD1 (5 bases). The V gene lost 4 bases and the J gene lost 6 bases, with 19 bases spanning the gap. CDR1 SGDLS and CDR2 YYNGEE come from the germline V gene. The CDR3 extends over 16 amino acids. Here the CDR3 DNA reads TGTGCCAGCAGCACGGAAGGCAGGGTCTTGGCCGGGGAGCTGTTTTTT. It yields the protein CASSTEGRVLAGELFF.